This TCR beta chain was identified in a study of OX40 agonist ivuxolimab in advanced cancers. Findings and limits, study-wide: Several nonresponders also turned out to have low normalized T-cell clonal expansion.

Turning to this clone: No antigen is known for it.

Method: immunoSEQ multiplex PCR; TCRdb's copy keeps in-frame clones and lacks some. The sample consists of fewer than 80,000 clones, 80% to 90% of them appearing once. Blood specimens came from baseline, cycle 4 day 1, and cycle 7 day 1. The material was CD4+ or CD8+ T cells sorted from blood, obtained in a trial of the OX40 agonist ivuxolimab. This clonotype was sampled from an adult with an advanced solid tumor such as melanoma, head and neck, liver or kidney cancer.

DNA for the CDR3: TGTGCCAGCACCCCCTCTTGGGAGTCCCTAGGGAGGGTTGGCTACACCTTC. Its translation is CASTPSWESLGRVGYTF. The chain combines TRBV2 with TRBJ1-2; D is uncertain. V lost 7 bases and J 7 bases, leaving 28 bases between the germline ends. CDR1 is SNHLY, CDR2 FYNNEI, per germline. There are 17 residues in the CDR3.